This TCR beta chain was captured in a study of shared T cell receptors in the human thymus. TCRdb's table, derived via immunoSEQ multiplex PCR, lists solely in-frame clones and lacks some. This sample has hundreds of thousands of clones; more than 85% occur once, and the top ten carry 0.015% to 0.025%. The CDR3 covers 16 residues. In germline, CDR1 is SQVTM, CDR2 ANQGSEA. What was sequenced was thymocytes. The chain employs TRBV29-1 and TRBJ2-5, with 11 bases lining up with TRBD2. The J call may be wrong; the DNA end is better matched by TRBJ2-7. The receptor was derived from a human donor. CDR3 protein: CSVDGLSGRVFDEQYF. The CDR3 DNA sequence: TGCAGCGTTGATGGGCTTAGCGGGAGGGTCTTTGACGAGCAGTACTTC.